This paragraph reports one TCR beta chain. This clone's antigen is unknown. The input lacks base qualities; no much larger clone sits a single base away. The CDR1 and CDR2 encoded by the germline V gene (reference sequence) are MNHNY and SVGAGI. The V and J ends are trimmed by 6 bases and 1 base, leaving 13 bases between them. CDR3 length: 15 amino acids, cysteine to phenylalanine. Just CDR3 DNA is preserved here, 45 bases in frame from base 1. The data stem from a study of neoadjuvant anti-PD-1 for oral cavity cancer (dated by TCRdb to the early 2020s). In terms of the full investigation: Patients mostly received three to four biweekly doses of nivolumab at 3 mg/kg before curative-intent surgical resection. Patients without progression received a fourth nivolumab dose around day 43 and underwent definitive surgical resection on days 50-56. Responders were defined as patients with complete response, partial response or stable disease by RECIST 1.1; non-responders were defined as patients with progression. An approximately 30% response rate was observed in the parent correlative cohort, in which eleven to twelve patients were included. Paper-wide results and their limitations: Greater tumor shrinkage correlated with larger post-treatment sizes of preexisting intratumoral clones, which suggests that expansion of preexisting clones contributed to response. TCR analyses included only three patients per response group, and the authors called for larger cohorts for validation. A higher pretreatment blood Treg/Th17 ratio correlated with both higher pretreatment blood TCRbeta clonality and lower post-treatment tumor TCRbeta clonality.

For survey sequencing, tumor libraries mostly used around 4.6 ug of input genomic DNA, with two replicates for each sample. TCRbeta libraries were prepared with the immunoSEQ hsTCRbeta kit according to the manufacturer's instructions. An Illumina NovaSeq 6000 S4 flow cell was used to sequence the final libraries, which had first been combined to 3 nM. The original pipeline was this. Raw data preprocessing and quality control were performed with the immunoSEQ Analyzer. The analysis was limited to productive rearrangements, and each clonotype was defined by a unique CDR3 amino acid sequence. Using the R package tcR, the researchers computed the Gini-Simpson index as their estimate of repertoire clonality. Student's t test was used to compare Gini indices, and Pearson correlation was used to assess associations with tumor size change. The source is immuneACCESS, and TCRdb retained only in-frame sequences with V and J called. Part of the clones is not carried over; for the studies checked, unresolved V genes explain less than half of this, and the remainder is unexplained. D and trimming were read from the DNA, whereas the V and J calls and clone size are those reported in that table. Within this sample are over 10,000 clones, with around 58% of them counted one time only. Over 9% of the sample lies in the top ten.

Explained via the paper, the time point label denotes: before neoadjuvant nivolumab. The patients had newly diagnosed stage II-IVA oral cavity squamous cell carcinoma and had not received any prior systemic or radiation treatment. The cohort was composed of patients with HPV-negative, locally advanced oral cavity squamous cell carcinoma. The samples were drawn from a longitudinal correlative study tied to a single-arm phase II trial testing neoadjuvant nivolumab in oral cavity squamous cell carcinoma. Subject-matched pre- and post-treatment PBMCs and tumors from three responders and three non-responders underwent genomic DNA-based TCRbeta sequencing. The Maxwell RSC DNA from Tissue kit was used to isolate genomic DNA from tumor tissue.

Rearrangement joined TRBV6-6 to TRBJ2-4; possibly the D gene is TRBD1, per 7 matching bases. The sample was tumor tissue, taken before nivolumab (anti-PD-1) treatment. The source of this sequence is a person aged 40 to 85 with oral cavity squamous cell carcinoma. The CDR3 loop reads CASRGGGNAKNIQYF. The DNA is TGTGCCAGCAGAGGGGGCGGGAATGCCAAAAACATTCAGTACTTC.